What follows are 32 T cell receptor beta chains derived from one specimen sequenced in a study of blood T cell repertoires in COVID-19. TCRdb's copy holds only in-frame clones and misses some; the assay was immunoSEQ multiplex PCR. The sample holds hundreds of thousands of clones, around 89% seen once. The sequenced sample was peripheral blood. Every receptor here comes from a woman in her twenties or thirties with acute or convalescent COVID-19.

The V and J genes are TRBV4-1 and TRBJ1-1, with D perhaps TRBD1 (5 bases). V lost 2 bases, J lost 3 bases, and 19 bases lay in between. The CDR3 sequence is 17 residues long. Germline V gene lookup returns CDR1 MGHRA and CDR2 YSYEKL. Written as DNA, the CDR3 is TGCGCCAGCAGCCAATCCCCCGTTCAGGGAGGAGACACTGAAGCTTTCTTT. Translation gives CASSQSPVQGGDTEAFF.

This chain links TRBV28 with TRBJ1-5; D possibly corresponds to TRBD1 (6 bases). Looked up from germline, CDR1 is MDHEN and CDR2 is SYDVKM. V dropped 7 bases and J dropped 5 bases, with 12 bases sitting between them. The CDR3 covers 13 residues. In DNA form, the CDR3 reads TGTGCCAGCATGACAGGAGGTTATCAGCCCCAGCATTTT. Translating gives CASMTGGYQPQHF. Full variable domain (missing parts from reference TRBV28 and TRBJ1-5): DVKVTQSSRYLVKRTGEKVFLECVQDMDHENMFWYRQDPGLGLRLIYFSYDVKMKEKGDIPEGYSVSREKKERFSLILESASTNQTSMYLCASMTGGYQPQHFGDGTRLSIL.

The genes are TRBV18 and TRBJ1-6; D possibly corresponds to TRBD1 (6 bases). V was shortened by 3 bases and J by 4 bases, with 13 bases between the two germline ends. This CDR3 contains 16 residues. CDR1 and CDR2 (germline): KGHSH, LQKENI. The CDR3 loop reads CASSPSGQRYNSPLHF. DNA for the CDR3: TGTGCCAGCTCACCCTCTGGACAGAGATATAATTCACCCCTCCACTTT.

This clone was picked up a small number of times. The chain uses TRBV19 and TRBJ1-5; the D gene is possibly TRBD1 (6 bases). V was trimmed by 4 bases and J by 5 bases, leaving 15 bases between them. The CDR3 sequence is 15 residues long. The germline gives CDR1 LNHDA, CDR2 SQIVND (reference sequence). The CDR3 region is CASSRGQDSYQPQHF. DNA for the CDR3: TGTGCCAGTAGTAGGGGGCAGGACTCTTATCAGCCCCAGCATTTT.

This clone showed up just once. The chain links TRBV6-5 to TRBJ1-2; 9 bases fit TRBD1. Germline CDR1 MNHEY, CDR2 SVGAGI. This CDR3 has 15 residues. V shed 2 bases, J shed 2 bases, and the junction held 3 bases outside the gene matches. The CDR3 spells CASSYQGTGNYGYTF. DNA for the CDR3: TGTGCCAGCAGTTACCAAGGGACAGGGAACTATGGCTACACCTTC.

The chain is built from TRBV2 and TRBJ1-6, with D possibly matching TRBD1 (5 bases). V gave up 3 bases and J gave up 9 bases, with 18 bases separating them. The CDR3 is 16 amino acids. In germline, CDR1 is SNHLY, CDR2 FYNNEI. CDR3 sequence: CASSEPSNPQGSPLHF. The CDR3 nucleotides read TGTGCCAGCAGTGAGCCTTCAAATCCTCAGGGTTCACCCCTCCACTTT.

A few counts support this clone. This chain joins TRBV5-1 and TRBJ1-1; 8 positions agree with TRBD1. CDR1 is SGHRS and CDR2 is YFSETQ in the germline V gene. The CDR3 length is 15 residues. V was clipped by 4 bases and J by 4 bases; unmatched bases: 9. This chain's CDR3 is CASSATGAEFTEAFF. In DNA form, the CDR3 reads TGCGCCAGCAGCGCGACAGGGGCTGAGTTCACTGAAGCTTTCTTT.

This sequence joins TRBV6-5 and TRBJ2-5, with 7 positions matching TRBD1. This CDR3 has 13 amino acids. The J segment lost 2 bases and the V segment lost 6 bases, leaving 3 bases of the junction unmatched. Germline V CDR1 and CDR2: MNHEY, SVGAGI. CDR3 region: CASSEGAQETQYF. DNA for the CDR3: TGTGCCAGCAGCGAGGGGGCTCAAGAGACCCAGTACTTC.

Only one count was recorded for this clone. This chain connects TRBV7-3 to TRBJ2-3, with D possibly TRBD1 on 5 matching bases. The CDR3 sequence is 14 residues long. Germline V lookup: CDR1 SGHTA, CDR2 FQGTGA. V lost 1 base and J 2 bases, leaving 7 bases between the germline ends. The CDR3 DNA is TGTGCCAGCAGCTTAATGGGGCCCACAGATACGCAGTATTTT. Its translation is CASSLMGPTDTQYF.

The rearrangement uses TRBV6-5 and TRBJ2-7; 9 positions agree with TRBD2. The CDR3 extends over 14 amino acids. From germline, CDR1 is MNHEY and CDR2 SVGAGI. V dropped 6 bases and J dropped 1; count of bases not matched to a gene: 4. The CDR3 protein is CASRKSGGSYEQYF. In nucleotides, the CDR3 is TGTGCCAGCAGAAAAAGCGGGGGGTCCTACGAGCAGTACTTC.

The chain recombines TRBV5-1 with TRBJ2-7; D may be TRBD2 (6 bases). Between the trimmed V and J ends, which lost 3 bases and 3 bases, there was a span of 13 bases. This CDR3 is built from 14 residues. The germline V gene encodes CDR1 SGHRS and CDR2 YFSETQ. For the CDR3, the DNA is TGCGCCAGCAGCTCACGGGGGTTTAACTACGAGCAGTACTTC. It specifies CASSSRGFNYEQYF.

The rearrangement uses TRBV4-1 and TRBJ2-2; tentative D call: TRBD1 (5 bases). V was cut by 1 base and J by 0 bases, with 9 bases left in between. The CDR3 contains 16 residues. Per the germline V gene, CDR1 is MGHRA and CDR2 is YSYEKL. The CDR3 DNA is TGCGCCAGCAGCCAAGTTTGGGGCGCGAACACCGGGGAGCTGTTTTTT. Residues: CASSQVWGANTGELFF.

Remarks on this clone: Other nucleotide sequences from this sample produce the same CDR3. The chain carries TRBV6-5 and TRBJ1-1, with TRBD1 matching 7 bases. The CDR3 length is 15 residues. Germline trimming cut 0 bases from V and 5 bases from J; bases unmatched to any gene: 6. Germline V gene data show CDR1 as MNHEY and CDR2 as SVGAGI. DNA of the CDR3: TGTGCCAGCAGTTACTCACAGGGGAGTAGGACTGAAGCTTTCTTT. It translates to CASSYSQGSRTEAFF.

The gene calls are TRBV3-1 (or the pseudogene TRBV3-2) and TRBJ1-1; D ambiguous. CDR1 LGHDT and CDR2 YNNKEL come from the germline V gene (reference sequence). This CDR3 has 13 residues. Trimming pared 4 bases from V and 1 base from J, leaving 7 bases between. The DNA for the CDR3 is TGTGCCAGCAGCCTAACAGAGAACACTGAAGCTTTCTTT. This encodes CASSLTENTEAFF.

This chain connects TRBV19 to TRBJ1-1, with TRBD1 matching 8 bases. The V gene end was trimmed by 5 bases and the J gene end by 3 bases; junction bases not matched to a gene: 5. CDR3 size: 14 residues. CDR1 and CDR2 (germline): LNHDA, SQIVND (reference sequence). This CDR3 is CASSLQGAHTEAFF. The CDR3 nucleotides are TGTGCCAGTAGTCTTCAGGGGGCGCACACTGAAGCTTTCTTT.

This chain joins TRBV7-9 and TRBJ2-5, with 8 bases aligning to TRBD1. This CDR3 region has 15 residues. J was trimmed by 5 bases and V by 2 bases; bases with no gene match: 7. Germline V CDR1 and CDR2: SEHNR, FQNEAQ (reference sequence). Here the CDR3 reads CASSLPGGKVETQYF. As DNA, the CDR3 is TGTGCCAGCAGCTTACCAGGGGGCAAAGTGGAGACCCAGTACTTC.

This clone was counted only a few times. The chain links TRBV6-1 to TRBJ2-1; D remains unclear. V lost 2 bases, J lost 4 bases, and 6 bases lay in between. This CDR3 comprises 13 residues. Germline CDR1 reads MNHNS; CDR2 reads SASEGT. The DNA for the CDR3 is TGTGCCAGCAGTGAACAACAGTACAATGAGCAGTTCTTC. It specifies CASSEQQYNEQFF.

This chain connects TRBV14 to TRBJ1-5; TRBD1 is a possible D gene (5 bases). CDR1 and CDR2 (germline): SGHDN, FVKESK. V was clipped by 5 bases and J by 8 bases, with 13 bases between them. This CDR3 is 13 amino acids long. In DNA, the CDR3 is TGTGCCAGCAGCACGAAACCGGGGGAGCCCCAGCATTTT. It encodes CASSTKPGEPQHF.

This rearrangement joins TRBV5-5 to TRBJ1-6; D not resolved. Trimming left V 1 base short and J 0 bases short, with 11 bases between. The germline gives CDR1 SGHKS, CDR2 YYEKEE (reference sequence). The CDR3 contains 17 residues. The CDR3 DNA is TGTGCCAGCAGCTTGTTAGCGGGGAGCTCCTATAATTCACCCCTCCACTTT. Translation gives CASSLLAGSSYNSPLHF.

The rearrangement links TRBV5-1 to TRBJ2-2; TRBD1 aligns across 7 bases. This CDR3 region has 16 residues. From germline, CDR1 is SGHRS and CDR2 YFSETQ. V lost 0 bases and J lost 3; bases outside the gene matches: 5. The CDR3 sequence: CASSLEDRYYTGELFF. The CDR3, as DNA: TGCGCCAGCAGCTTGGAGGACAGGTACTACACCGGGGAGCTGTTTTTT. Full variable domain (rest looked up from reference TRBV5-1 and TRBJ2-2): KAGVTQTPRYLIKTRGQQVTLSCSPISGHRSVSWYQQTPGQGLQFLFEYFSETQRNKGNFPGRFSGRQFSNSRSEMNVSTLELGDSALYLCASSLEDRYYTGELFFGEGSRLTVL.

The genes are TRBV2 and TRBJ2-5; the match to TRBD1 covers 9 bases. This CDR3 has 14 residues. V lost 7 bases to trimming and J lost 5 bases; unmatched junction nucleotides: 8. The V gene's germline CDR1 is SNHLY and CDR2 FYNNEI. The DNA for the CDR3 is TGTGCCAGCATACCACAGGGGGCGCGGGAGACCCAGTACTTC. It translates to CASIPQGARETQYF.

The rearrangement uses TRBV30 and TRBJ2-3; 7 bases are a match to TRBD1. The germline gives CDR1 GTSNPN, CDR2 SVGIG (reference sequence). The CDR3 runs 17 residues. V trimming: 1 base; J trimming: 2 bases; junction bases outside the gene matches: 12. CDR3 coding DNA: TGTGCCTGGAGTGCGGGCCTGACAGGGTCCAACACAGATACGCAGTATTTT. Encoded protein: CAWSAGLTGSNTDTQYF.

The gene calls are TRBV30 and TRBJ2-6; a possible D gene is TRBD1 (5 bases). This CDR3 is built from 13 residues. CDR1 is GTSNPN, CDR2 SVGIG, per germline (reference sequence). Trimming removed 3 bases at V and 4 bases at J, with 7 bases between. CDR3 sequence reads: CAWRTAGANVLTF. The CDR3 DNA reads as TGTGCCTGGAGGACAGCAGGGGCCAACGTCCTGACTTTC. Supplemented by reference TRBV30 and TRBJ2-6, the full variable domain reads SQTIHQWPATLVQPVGSPLSLECTVEGTSNPNLYWYRQAAGRGLQLLFYSVGIGQISSEVPQNLSASRPQDRQFILSSKKLLLSDSGFYLCAWRTAGANVLTFGAGSRLTVL.

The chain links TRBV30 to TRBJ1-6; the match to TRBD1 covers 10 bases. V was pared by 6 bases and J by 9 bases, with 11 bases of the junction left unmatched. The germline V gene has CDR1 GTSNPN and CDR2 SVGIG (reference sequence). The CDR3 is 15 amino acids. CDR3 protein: CACYDRGPIVSPLHF. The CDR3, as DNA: TGTGCCTGCTACGACAGGGGGCCTATTGTTTCACCCCTCCACTTT.

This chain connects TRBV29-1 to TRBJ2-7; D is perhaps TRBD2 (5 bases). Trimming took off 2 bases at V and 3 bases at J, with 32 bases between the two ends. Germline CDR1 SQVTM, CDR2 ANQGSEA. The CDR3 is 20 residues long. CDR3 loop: CSVELKVTRLETGNNYEQYF. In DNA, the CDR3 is TGCAGCGTTGAATTAAAAGTTACAAGGTTAGAAACCGGGAACAACTACGAGCAGTACTTC.

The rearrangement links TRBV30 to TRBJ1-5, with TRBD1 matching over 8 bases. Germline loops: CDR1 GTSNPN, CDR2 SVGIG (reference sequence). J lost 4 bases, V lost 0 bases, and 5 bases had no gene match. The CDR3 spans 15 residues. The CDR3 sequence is CAWSVQGGRNQPQHF. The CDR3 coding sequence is TGTGCCTGGAGTGTACAGGGGGGCAGGAATCAGCCCCAGCATTTT.

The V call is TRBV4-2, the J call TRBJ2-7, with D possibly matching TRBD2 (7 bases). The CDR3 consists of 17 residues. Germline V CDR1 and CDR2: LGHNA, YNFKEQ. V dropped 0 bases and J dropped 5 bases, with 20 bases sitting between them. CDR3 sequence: CASSQDLFRGARNEQYF. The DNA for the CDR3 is TGTGCCAGCAGCCAAGATTTATTTCGGGGGGCAAGGAACGAGCAGTACTTC.

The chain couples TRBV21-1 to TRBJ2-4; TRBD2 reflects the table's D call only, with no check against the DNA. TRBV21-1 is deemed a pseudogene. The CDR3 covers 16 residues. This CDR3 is CASSPHRGTFANIQYF. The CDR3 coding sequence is TGTGCCAGCAGCCCCCATCGCGGTACATTCGCTAACATTCAGTACTTC.

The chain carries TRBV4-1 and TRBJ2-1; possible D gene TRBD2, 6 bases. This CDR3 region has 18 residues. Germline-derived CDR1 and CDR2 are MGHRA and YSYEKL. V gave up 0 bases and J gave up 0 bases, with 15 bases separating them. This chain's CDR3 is CASSQDIQTTSSYNEQFF. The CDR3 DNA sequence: TGCGCCAGCAGCCAAGATATCCAGACGACTAGCTCCTACAATGAGCAGTTCTTC.

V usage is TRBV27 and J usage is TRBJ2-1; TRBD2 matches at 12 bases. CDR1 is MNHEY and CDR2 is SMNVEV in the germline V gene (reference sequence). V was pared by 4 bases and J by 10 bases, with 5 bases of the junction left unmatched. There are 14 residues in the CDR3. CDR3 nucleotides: TGTGCCAGCAGTTCGACTAGCGGGGGCAGGGAGCAGTTCTTC. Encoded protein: CASSSTSGGREQFF.

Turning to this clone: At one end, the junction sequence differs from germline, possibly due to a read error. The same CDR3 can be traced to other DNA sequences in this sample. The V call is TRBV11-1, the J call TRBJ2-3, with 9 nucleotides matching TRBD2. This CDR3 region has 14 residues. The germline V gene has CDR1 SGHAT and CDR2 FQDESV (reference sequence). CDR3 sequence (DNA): TGTGCCAGCAGCTTTAGCGGGGGTAGAGATACGCAATATTTT. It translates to CASSFSGGRDTQYF.

CDR3 sequence reads: CASSQTVVRSGEQFF. In DNA, the CDR3 is TGCGCCAGCAGTCAAACGGTGGTAAGGTCAGGGGAGCAGTTCTTC. The rearrangement uses TRBV23-1 and TRBJ2-1, with D possibly being TRBD1 (5 bases). TRBV23-1 is an ORF, and what it does is uncertain. The CDR3 loop spans 15 amino acids. V was clipped by 2 bases and J by 10 bases, with 18 bases between them.